These T cell receptor beta chains were read from a single sample in a study of control samples from healthy donors and cancer patients. Produced via immunoSEQ multiplex PCR; TCRdb's table is partial and in-frame only. The repertoire holds some 120,000 clones, with around nine tenths as singletons. The sample taken for sequencing was blood. All receptors derive from a woman aged 70 to 79 in good health. Both conserved end residues are part of each CDR3. The D gene is left open where the match is weak. Part of the rows lack a size; the others show once, few, many or a class for expanded clones.

NA	TRBJ2-1	TRBV7-9	NA	TGTGCCAGCAGCTCTTCACCATGGGGGAGCTCCTACAATGAGCAGTTCTTC	CASSSSPWGSSYNEQFF
TRBD1	TRBJ2-5	TRBV11-2	NA	TGTGCCAGCAGCCCGGGAAGGGACAGGTTCCAAGAGACCCAGTACTTC	CASSPGRDRFQETQYF
NA	TRBJ1-3	TRBV7-2	NA	TGTGCCAGCAGCTTAGCAGGACCCTCCTCTGGAAACACCATATATTTT	CASSLAGPSSGNTIYF
TRBD1	TRBJ2-1	TRBV27	few	TGTGCCAGCAGCCTACAGGGGGGCAATGAGCAGTTCTTC	CASSLQGGNEQFF
NA	TRBJ2-1	TRBV10-3	NA	TGTGCCATCATGGGCAGGGGCAACAATGAGCAGTTCTTC	CAIMGRGNNEQFF
NA	TRBJ1-6	TRBV6-1	NA	TGTGCCAGCAGTGAAGTGGGTTCACCCCTCCACTTT	CASSEVGSPLHF
TRBD2	TRBJ2-7	TRBV15	NA	TGTGCCACCAGCCCCCGCGGGGGTCGGGGCTACGAGCAGTACTTC	CATSPRGGRGYEQYF
TRBD1	TRBJ1-2	TRBV5-4	once	TGTGCCAGCAACAGGGACAGACTCAACTATGGCTACACCTTC	CASNRDRLNYGYTF
NA	TRBJ2-1	TRBV6-4	NA	TGTGCCAGCAGTGGACCCCCCGGTGGTGAGCAGTTCTTC	CASSGPPGGEQFF
TRBD2	TRBJ2-7	TRBV11-2	NA	TGTGCCAGCAGCCCTCAACTAGCGGGGGGGCCGTACGAGCAGTACTTC	CASSPQLAGGPYEQYF
TRBD2	TRBJ2-7	TRBV3-1/TRBV3-2	few	TGTGCCAGCAGCTACGGACTAGCGTACGAGCAGTACTTC	CASSYGLAYEQYF
TRBD1	TRBJ2-1	TRBV5-4	NA	TGTGCCAGCAGCCACGACAGGGGGCGGAATGAGCAGTTCTTC	CASSHDRGRNEQFF
TRBD1	TRBJ1-5	TRBV19	NA	TGTGCCAGTAGTATCCTCGGCAGGGGGAAGTATCAGCCCCAGCATTTT	CASSILGRGKYQPQHF
NA	TRBJ2-1	TRBV5-1	once	TGCGCCAGCAGTTTGGTCCCCGGGCAAATCAATGAGCAGTTCTTC	CASSLVPGQINEQFF
NA	TRBJ2-2	TRBV2	NA	TGTGCCAGCAGTCAGGGGAACTCCGGGGAGCTGTTTTTT	CASSQGNSGELFF
NA	TRBJ1-1	TRBV19	NA	TGTGCCAGTATCCCGACAGCCATGAACACTGAAGCTTTCTTT	CASIPTAMNTEAFF
NA	TRBJ1-5	TRBV24-1	few	TGTGCCACCAGTGAGGTGGGTCAGCCCCAGCATTTT	CATSEVGQPQHF
NA	TRBJ2-4	TRBV6-5	NA	TGTGCCAGCAGCCCCCGGGTAGGAAAAAACATTCAGTACTTC	CASSPRVGKNIQYF
TRBD1	TRBJ1-2	TRBV5-5	NA	TGTGCCAGCAGCAGAATGGGACAGGGGCTGAATGGCTACACCTTC	CASSRMGQGLNGYTF
NA	TRBJ2-7	TRBV29-1	NA	TGCAGCGTTGAAGGACCCTCCTACGAGCAGTACTTC	CSVEGPSYEQYF
NA	TRBJ2-3	TRBV20-1	NA	TGCAGTGCGGGAGTAGCGGACCAGTATTTT	CSAGVADQYF
NA	TRBJ2-6	TRBV5-4	NA	TGTGCCAGCAGCTTGGCCGCTCAGTCTGGGGCCAACGTCCTGACTTTC	CASSLAAQSGANVLTF
NA	TRBJ1-2	TRBV7-6	NA	TGTGCCAGCAGCCAGAACTATAACTATGGCTACACCTTC	CASSQNYNYGYTF
NA	TRBJ2-5	TRBV5-1	NA	TGCGCCAGCAGCAAAACGGGGTTTGCGGAGACCCAGTACTTC	CASSKTGFAETQYF
TRBD1	TRBJ2-7	TRBV19	NA	TGTGCCAGCTTCCGGGACAGGGGCCCCTACGAGCAGTACTTC	CASFRDRGPYEQYF
NA	TRBJ2-3	TRBV5-1	NA	TGCGCCAGCAGCAAGGAGGCTTGGGATACGCAGTATTTT	CASSKEAWDTQYF
NA	TRBJ2-5	TRBV5-1	NA	TGCGCCAGCAGCTTGGAGTCCGGGCTCGAGACCCAGTACTTC	CASSLESGLETQYF
NA	TRBJ2-7	TRBV11-2	NA	TGTGCCAGCAGCCCCGGGCAGGAGTCGTACCAGTACTTC	CASSPGQESYQYF
NA	TRBJ1-3	TRBV5-1	NA	TGCGCCAGCAGCTTGGGGGGTTCTAGCTCTGGAAACACCATATATTTT	CASSLGGSSSGNTIYF
TRBD1	TRBJ1-2	TRBV19	few	TGTGCCAGTAGTTCGGGACAGCGCGCATATGGCTACACCTTC	CASSSGQRAYGYTF
NA	TRBJ2-7	TRBV5-1	NA	TGCGCCAGCAGCTTGAGCTGGGGGGCGTCTACCTACGAGCAGTACTTC	CASSLSWGASTYEQYF
NA	TRBJ2-1	TRBV20-1	NA	TGCAGTGCTAGAGATTTTCCTGAGCAGTTCTTC	CSARDFPEQFF
NA	TRBJ1-5	TRBV2	NA	TGTGCCAGCAGTAACCGGGGGGTGGAGGGTGGCAATCAGCCCCAGCATTTT	CASSNRGVEGGNQPQHF
TRBD1	TRBJ2-7	TRBV5-1	few	TGCGCCAGCAGCTTAAAGACAGGGACCGACGAGCAGTACTTC	CASSLKTGTDEQYF
NA	TRBJ1-2	TRBV7-9	NA	TGTGCCAGCAGCTTAGTGGAGGGCTACACCTTC	CASSLVEGYTF
NA	TRBJ1-1	TRBV18	NA	TGTGCCAGCTCACCACCTGGGGGCTCTGAAGCTTTCTTT	CASSPPGGSEAFF